This TCR beta chain was captured in a study of beta chain features in type 1 diabetes. The study, taken as a whole, reports: In every one of the four CD4+ subsets, TCRB CDR3s were moderately but significantly shorter in Type 1 diabetes patients.

Between the trimmed V and J ends, which lost 3 bases and 11 bases, there was a span of 16 bases. This CDR3 spans 13 amino acids. The germline CDR1 and CDR2 sequences are MDHEN and SYDVKM. Comment on this clone: The antigen remains undetermined.

Expressed TCRB transcripts got sequenced, as all isolated RNA was reverse transcribed. Clones were sequenced by immunoSEQ multiplex PCR, and TCRdb holds only the in-frame ones, with some missing. The sample has under 150,000 clones, 7% to 10% seen once; the top ten hold about 0.7%. The receptor's source is a man aged 25 to 40 with type 1 diabetes. The chain is built from TRBV28 and TRBJ1-1, with D unresolved. Sequenced input: central memory CD4+ T cells from blood. Here the CDR3 reads CASSLGGKRIAFF. CDR3 coding DNA: TGTGCCAGCAGTTTGGGAGGGAAGAGGATTGCTTTCTTT.